Reported below is one TCR beta chain. This specimen comes from a study of blood T cell repertoires in COVID-19. Study in general: Donors in the United States, Italy and Spain gave samples during acute or convalescent COVID-19. T cells, B-cell-depleted T cells, or PBMCs provided the cDNA or gDNA that served as material.

Under the authors' procedure: Amplification of reference gene primers was used by the study to estimate nucleated cell counts. Data came from immunoSEQ multiplex PCR; TCRdb stores just in-frame clones and leaves some out. V, J and clone size are those of that table, while D and trimming were read from the DNA. Of 100,000 to 150,000 clones detected, roughly 80% appear once; the ten largest clones hold 12%. CDR1 KGHDR and CDR2 SFDVKD come from the germline V gene. After removal of 3 bases from V and 4 bases from J, the junction contained 5 bases not matched to a gene. The CDR3 has 15 residues. The receptor was derived from a woman in her sixties with acute or convalescent COVID-19. The sequencing input was peripheral blood. This rearrangement joins TRBV24-1 to TRBJ2-3; 8 bases agree with TRBD2. The CDR3 is CATSDAREGADTQYF. Written as DNA, the CDR3 is TGTGCCACCAGTGATGCCCGGGAGGGCGCAGATACGCAGTATTTT.